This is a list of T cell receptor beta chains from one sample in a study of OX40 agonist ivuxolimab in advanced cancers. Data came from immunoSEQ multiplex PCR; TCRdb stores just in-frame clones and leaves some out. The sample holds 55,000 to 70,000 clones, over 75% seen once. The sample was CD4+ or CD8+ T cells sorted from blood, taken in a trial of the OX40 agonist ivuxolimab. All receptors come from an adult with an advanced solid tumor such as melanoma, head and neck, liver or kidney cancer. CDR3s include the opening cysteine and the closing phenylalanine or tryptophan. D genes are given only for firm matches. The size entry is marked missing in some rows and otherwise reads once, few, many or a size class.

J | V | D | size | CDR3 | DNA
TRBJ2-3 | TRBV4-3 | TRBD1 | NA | CASSQDWTGEDTQYF | TGCGCCAGCAGCCAAGATTGGACAGGGGAAGATACGCAGTATTTT
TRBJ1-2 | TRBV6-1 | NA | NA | CASSEQGPLYGYTF | TGTGCCAGCAGTGAACAGGGACCTTTATATGGCTACACCTTC
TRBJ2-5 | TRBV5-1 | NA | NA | CASSLGLGAAQETQYF | TGCGCCAGCAGCTTGGGCCTCGGAGCGGCCCAAGAGACCCAGTACTTC
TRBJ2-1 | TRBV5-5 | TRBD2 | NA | CASSFKSGREGEQFF | TGTGCCAGCAGCTTTAAAAGCGGGAGAGAAGGGGAGCAGTTCTTC
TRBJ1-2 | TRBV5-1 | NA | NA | CASSLSRNYGYTF | TGCGCCAGCAGCTTGAGCAGAAACTATGGCTACACCTTC
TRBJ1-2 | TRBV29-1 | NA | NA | CSVESQGRYGYTF | TGCAGCGTTGAAAGTCAGGGCCGTTATGGCTACACCTTC
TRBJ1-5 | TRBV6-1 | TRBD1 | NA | CASSEFGQGDFRPQHF | TGTGCCAGCAGTGAATTCGGGCAGGGGGACTTTCGGCCCCAGCATTTT
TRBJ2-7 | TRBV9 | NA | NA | CASSVPLLVIPYEQYF | TGTGCCAGCAGCGTCCCCTTACTCGTCATACCCTACGAGCAGTACTTC
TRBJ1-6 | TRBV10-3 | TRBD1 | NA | CAIRGAGTDNSPLHF | TGTGCCATCCGAGGGGCCGGGACAGATAATTCACCCCTCCACTTT
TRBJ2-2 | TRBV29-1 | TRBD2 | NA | CSVRTGYSREGRRVGELFF | TGCAGCGTTAGAACAGGGTATTCGCGGGAGGGCCGTCGGGTCGGGGAGCTGTTTTTT
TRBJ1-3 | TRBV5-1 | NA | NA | CASSFGNTIYF | TGCGCCAGCAGCTTCGGAAACACCATATATTTT
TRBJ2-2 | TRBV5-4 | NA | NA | CASSPSLTAGELFF | TGTGCCAGCAGCCCGTCCCTGACGGCCGGGGAGCTGTTTTTT
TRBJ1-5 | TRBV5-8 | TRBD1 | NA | CASSGTGGNQPQHF | TGTGCCAGTTCCGGGACAGGGGGCAACCAGCCCCAGCATTTT
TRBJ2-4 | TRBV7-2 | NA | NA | CASSSTGTPLAKNIQYF | TGTGCCAGCAGCTCAACCGGGACTCCCTTAGCCAAAAACATTCAGTACTTC
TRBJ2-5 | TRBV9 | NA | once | CASSARDQIRETQYF | TGTGCCAGCAGCGCGAGGGATCAGATTCGGGAGACCCAGTACTTC
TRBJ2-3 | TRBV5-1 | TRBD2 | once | CASSLGLAGGTDTQYF | TGCGCCAGCAGCTTGGGACTAGCGGGGGGGACAGATACGCAGTATTTT
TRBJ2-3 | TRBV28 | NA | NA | CASSFRLNTQYF | TGTGCCAGCAGTTTTCGACTAAATACGCAGTATTTT